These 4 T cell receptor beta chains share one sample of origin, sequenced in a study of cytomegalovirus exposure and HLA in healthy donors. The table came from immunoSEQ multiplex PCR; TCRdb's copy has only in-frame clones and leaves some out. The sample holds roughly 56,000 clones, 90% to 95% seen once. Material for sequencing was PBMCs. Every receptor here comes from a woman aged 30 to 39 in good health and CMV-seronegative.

Here the CDR3 reads CASSLAEGSPSEAFF. For the CDR3, the DNA is TGCGCCAGCAGCTTGGCCGAGGGCAGCCCTTCTGAAGCTTTCTTT. The chain couples TRBV5-1 to TRBJ1-1; D is ambiguous. This CDR3 spans 15 amino acids. The germline V and J ends were trimmed by 0 bases and 6 bases, with 15 bases remaining between them. Germline V CDR1 and CDR2: SGHRS, YFSETQ.

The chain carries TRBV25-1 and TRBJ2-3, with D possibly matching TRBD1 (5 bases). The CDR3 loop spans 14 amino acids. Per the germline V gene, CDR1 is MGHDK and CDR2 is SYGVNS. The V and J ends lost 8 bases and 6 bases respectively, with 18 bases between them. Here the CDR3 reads CASPNCRGGDTQYF. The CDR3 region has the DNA TGTGCCAGCCCGAATTGTAGGGGTGGGGATACGCAGTATTTT.

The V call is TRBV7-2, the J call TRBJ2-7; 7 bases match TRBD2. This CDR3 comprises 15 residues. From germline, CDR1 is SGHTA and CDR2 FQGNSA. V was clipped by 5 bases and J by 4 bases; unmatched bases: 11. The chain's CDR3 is CASSIAGADLYEQYF. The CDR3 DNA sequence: TGTGCCAGCAGCATTGCGGGAGCGGATCTATACGAGCAGTACTTC.

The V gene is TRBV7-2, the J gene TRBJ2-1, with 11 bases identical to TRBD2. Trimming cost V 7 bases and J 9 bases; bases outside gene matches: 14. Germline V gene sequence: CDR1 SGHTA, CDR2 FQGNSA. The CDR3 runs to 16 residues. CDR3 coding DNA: TGTGCCAGCACTCCCTTAGCGGGAGGGCCGGTGGGTGAGCAGTTCTTC. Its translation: CASTPLAGGPVGEQFF.